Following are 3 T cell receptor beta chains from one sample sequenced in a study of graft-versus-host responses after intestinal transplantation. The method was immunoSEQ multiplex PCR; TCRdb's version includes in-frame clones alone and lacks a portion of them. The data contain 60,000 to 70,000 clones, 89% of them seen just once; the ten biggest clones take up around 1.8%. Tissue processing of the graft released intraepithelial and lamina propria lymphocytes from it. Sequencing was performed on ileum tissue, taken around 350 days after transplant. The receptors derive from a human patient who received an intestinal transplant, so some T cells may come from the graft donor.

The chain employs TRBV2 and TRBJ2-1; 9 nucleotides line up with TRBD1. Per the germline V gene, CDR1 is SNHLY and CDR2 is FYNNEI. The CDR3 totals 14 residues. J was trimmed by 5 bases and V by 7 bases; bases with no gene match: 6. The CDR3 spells CASNTGQGHNEQFF. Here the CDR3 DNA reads TGTGCCAGCAACACGGGACAGGGACACAATGAGCAGTTCTTC. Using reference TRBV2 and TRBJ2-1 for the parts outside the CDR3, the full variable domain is EPEVTQTPSHQVTQMGQEVILRCVPISNHLYFYWYRQILGQKVEFLVSFYNNEISEKSEIFDDQFSVERPDGSNFTLKIRSTKLEDSAMYFCASNTGQGHNEQFFGPGTRLTVL.

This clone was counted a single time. The CDR3 DNA reads as TGTGCCAGCAGTTACTCGCGGATCGGAGAGCAGTACTTC. Translating it yields CASSYSRIGEQYF. V and J are TRBV6-5 and TRBJ2-7, with unresolved D. This CDR3 has 13 residues. Germline V gives CDR1 MNHEY, CDR2 SVGAGI. Trimming stripped 0 bases from V and 7 bases from J, with 10 bases between.

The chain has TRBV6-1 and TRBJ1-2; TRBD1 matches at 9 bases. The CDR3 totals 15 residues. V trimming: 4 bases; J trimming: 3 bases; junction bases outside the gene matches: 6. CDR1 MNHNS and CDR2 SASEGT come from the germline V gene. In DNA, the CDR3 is TGTGCCAGCAGTGTCTGGGACAGGGTAGACTATGGCTACACCTTC. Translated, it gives CASSVWDRVDYGYTF.